Presented here are 12 T cell receptor beta chains from one specimen sequenced in a study of CD8 T cells in ankylosing spondylitis (dated by TCRdb to the late 2010s). The library was built by means of 5' RACE. The instrument given in TCRdb is Illumina HiSeq 2500. The public sequencing data were trimmed at Q25 with fastp and processed into clonotypes with MiXCR by TCRdb, which kept only in-frame beta chains. Each CDR3 protein gets just one entry, which takes the most common genes and DNA from the rows behind it. Present in this sample are roughly 150,000 distinct CDR3 sequences, 9.8% of which were seen just once. The ten largest make up about 16% of the sample. Sequenced input: blood, either unsorted or a sorted T cell fraction (not recorded which). These receptors all stem from a female donor with ankylosing spondylitis or in good health (not recorded which).

With regard to this clonotype: A much larger clone lies one base from this, so it may be a read error. V is TRBV5-1 and J is TRBJ2-7; D tentatively reads TRBD1 or TRBD2 (5 bases each). Trimming took 2 bases from V and 7 from J, leaving 19 bases between them. The CDR3 has 15 residues. From germline, CDR1 is SGHRS and CDR2 YFSETQ. CDR3 bases: TGCGCCAGCAGCTTTAGGGGCACGGCTCGGGAAGAGCAGTACTTC. Encoded protein: CASSFRGTAREEQYF.

This clonotype was observed a handful of times. The chain employs TRBV28 and TRBJ1-1, with D tentatively TRBD1 (5 bases). Trimming pared 2 bases from V and 8 bases from J, leaving 12 bases between. This CDR3 is 13 amino acids long. CDR1 MDHEN and CDR2 SYDVKM come from the germline V gene. CDR3 sequence: CASSLALGEEAFF. For the CDR3, the DNA is TGTGCCAGCAGTTTAGCCTTGGGGGAAGAAGCTTTCTTT. Filled out from reference TRBV28 and TRBJ1-1, the complete variable domain reads DVKVTQSSRYLVKRTGEKVFLECVQDMDHENMFWYRQDPGLGLRLIYFSYDVKMKEKGDIPEGYSVSREKKERFSLILESASTNQTSMYLCASSLALGEEAFFGQGTRLTVV.

This clonotype was counted between two and nine times. The rearrangement joins TRBV6-2 or TRBV6-3 to TRBJ2-7; the match to TRBD1 covers 8 bases. Germline V gene sequence: CDR1 MNHEY, CDR2 SVGEGT. The CDR3 has 15 residues. Trimming cost V 6 bases and J 6 bases; bases outside gene matches: 13. The chain's CDR3 is CASRGGVAGGSEQYF. The DNA for the CDR3 is TGTGCCAGCAGAGGAGGTGTGGCAGGGGGCTCCGAGCAGTACTTC.

The rearrangement uses TRBV24-1 and TRBJ2-1; TRBD2 aligns across 9 bases. CDR1 is KGHDR, CDR2 SFDVKD, per germline. This CDR3 has 16 residues. V trimming: 5 bases; J trimming: 3 bases; junction bases outside the gene matches: 7. CDR3 in DNA: TGTGCCACCAGTGTCCTAGCGGGACCTTACTACAATGAGCAGTTCTTC. Its protein product is CATSVLAGPYYNEQFF.

The V gene is TRBV3-1, the J gene TRBJ2-7; the D is unclear. The CDR3 loop spans 15 amino acids. Germline V gene lookup returns CDR1 LGHDT and CDR2 YNNKEL (reference sequence). V dropped 4 bases and J dropped 6 bases, with 19 bases sitting between them. CDR3: CASSLRGSMAFEQYF. Here the CDR3 DNA reads TGTGCCAGCAGCCTTCGTGGTAGTATGGCCTTCGAGCAGTACTTC.

This clonotype was found many times. The chain joins TRBV29-1 to TRBJ2-2; perhaps TRBD2 as D (6 bases). Looked up from germline, CDR1 is SQVTM and CDR2 is ANQGSEA. Trimming took 6 bases from V and 8 from J, leaving 19 bases between them. This CDR3 has 14 amino acids. The CDR3 protein is CSVGGLARSGELFF. As DNA, the CDR3 is TGCAGCGTCGGCGGGCTAGCGAGGAGTGGGGAGCTGTTTTTT.

This clonotype was detected only a few times. V and J are TRBV29-1 and TRBJ2-7, with D hard to call. There are 13 residues in the CDR3. Germline V gene data show CDR1 as SQVTM and CDR2 as ANQGSEA. The V end lost 7 bases, the J end lost 4 bases, and 17 bases lay between the germline ends. DNA of the CDR3: TGCAGCGCTGCTGTTGCTGGGGTTTACGAGCAGTACTTC. Translation: CSAAVAGVYEQYF.

The CDR3 region is CASSLVRAEQYF. The DNA of the CDR3 is TGTGCCAGCAGTTTAGTGAGGGCCGAGCAGTACTTC. The J gene is TRBJ2-7, the V gene TRBV12-3 or TRBV12-4; TRBD2 is a possible D gene (5 bases). This CDR3 is 12 amino acids long. Trimming cost V 1 base and J 6 bases, with 7 bases left between them.

This clonotype showed up many times. The chain carries TRBV5-1 and TRBJ2-1, with D unresolved. The CDR3 contains 14 residues. Germline V gene sequence: CDR1 SGHRS, CDR2 YFSETQ. Trimming cost V 5 bases and J 7 bases, with 16 bases left between them. The CDR3 loop reads CASSRNPPGNEQFF. CDR3 coding DNA: TGCGCCAGCAGTCGTAACCCCCCCGGTAATGAGCAGTTCTTC.

This clonotype was seen ten or more times. The CDR3: CASKGTGDAGELFF. For the CDR3, the DNA is TGTGCCAGCAAAGGGACAGGGGATGCCGGGGAGCTGTTTTTT. The chain uses TRBV12-3 or TRBV12-4 and TRBJ2-2; TRBD1 matches at 10 bases. This CDR3 is 14 amino acids long. The V and J ends lost 7 bases and 6 bases, in that order; junction bases with no gene match: 5.

This clonotype was counted ten times or more. V is TRBV7-9 and J is TRBJ2-1; no clear D. Germline V gives CDR1 SEHNR, CDR2 FQNEAQ (reference sequence). The CDR3 sequence is 14 residues long. V lost 5 bases, J lost 4 bases, and 12 bases lay in between. The CDR3: CASSPSMSYNEQFF. In DNA form, the CDR3 reads TGTGCCAGCAGCCCCAGTATGTCGTACAATGAGCAGTTCTTC.

This clonotype was detected ten times or more. The chain joins TRBV24-1 to TRBJ2-1; possible D gene TRBD1, 5 bases. CDR1 KGHDR and CDR2 SFDVKD come from the germline V gene. The V end was cut by 4 bases, the J end by 15 bases, with 15 bases between. CDR3 length: 12 residues. CDR3 amino acids: CATSEGRGLRFF. Written as DNA, the CDR3 is TGTGCCACCAGTGAGGGGCGAGGCTTGCGGTTCTTC.